This is a list of T cell receptor beta chains from one sample in a study of shared clonotypes between healthy human individuals. Measured with immunoSEQ multiplex PCR; TCRdb has only the in-frame clones, and not every one. The repertoire consists of about 2.4 million clones, with 93% occurring once and the leading ten covering around 0.37%. The sample consisted of naive CD4+ T cells from PBMCs. The source is a man younger than 35 in good health. Some clones in this sample may be carry-over from other donors' samples. The CDR3 runs from the conserved cysteine through the conserved F or W. Fields, in order: V gene, D gene, clone size, J gene, CDR3 DNA, CDR3 protein. D genes are given only for firm matches. Clone size is shown for a subset of rows, as once, few, many or a class of expanded clone.

V gene: TRBV7-3
D gene: NA
clone size: NA
J gene: TRBJ2-1
CDR3 DNA: TGTGCCAGCAGCTTAAGTGGCGGGTATGAGCAGTTCTTC
CDR3 protein: CASSLSGGYEQFF

V gene: TRBV19
D gene: NA
clone size: NA
J gene: TRBJ2-7
CDR3 DNA: TGTGCCAGTAGTATGGGGGGCGGACGAACCTGGGACGAGCAGTACTTC
CDR3 protein: CASSMGGGRTWDEQYF

V gene: TRBV4-1
D gene: NA
clone size: NA
J gene: TRBJ1-4
CDR3 DNA: TGCGCCAGCAGCCGGGGGGCGGGGAAGGGTGAAAAACTGTTTTTT
CDR3 protein: CASSRGAGKGEKLFF

V gene: TRBV27
D gene: NA
clone size: NA
J gene: TRBJ2-3
CDR3 DNA: TGTGCCAGCAGGCGAGGGTCACTCGGGACAGATACGCAGTATTTT
CDR3 protein: CASRRGSLGTDTQYF

V gene: TRBV5-1
D gene: NA
clone size: NA
J gene: TRBJ2-3
CDR3 DNA: TGCGCCAGCACTCAGGGTGTATTAGATACGCAGTATTTT
CDR3 protein: CASTQGVLDTQYF

V gene: TRBV30
D gene: TRBD1
clone size: NA
J gene: TRBJ2-1
CDR3 DNA: TGTGCCTGGAGTGTACGGGACAGGCACTACAATGAGCAGTTCTTC
CDR3 protein: CAWSVRDRHYNEQFF

V gene: TRBV27
D gene: NA
clone size: NA
J gene: TRBJ2-7
CDR3 DNA: TGTGCCAGCAGTCCTCTCGGGGAATCCTACGAGCAGTACTTC
CDR3 protein: CASSPLGESYEQYF

V gene: TRBV18
D gene: NA
clone size: NA
J gene: TRBJ2-1
CDR3 DNA: TGTGCCAGCTCAAGAAGAACCGACAATGAGCAGTTCTTC
CDR3 protein: CASSRRTDNEQFF

V gene: TRBV9
D gene: NA
clone size: NA
J gene: TRBJ2-5
CDR3 DNA: TGTGCCAGCAGCGTAATGGGGGTAGCCCAAGAGACCCAGTACTTC
CDR3 protein: CASSVMGVAQETQYF

V gene: TRBV7-9
D gene: TRBD1
clone size: NA
J gene: TRBJ2-5
CDR3 DNA: TGTGCCAGCAGCTCAAGACAGGGACAAGAGACCCAGTACTTC
CDR3 protein: CASSSRQGQETQYF

V gene: TRBV7-2
D gene: TRBD2
clone size: NA
J gene: TRBJ2-3
CDR3 DNA: TGTGCCAGCAGCTACGGACTAGGCACAGATACGCAGTATTTT
CDR3 protein: CASSYGLGTDTQYF

V gene: TRBV27
D gene: NA
clone size: NA
J gene: TRBJ1-2
CDR3 DNA: TGTGCCAGCAGTCCTAGGAGAGGCTATGGCTACACCTTC
CDR3 protein: CASSPRRGYGYTF

V gene: TRBV28
D gene: TRBD1
clone size: NA
J gene: TRBJ1-1
CDR3 DNA: TGTGCCAGCAGTCCCCCGGGACAGCTTGCCACTGAAGCTTTCTTT
CDR3 protein: CASSPPGQLATEAFF

V gene: TRBV6-5
D gene: NA
clone size: NA
J gene: TRBJ2-7
CDR3 DNA: TGTGCCAGCAGTTACCGGTGGGGATCCTCCTACGAGCAGTACTTC
CDR3 protein: CASSYRWGSSYEQYF

V gene: TRBV7-6
D gene: NA
clone size: once
J gene: TRBJ1-2
CDR3 DNA: TGTGCCAGCAGCTCCCGATTTGACCGCCCCAAGGGCTACACCTTC
CDR3 protein: CASSSRFDRPKGYTF

V gene: TRBV10-1
D gene: NA
clone size: NA
J gene: TRBJ2-1
CDR3 DNA: TGCGCCAGCAGTGTGACCCCCTACAATGAGCAGTTCTTC
CDR3 protein: CASSVTPYNEQFF

V gene: TRBV19
D gene: TRBD1
clone size: NA
J gene: TRBJ1-1
CDR3 DNA: TGTGCCAGTAGTACACGGGACAGGGTCACCGAAGCTTTCTTT
CDR3 protein: CASSTRDRVTEAFF

V gene: TRBV4-2
D gene: TRBD2
clone size: NA
J gene: TRBJ2-1
CDR3 DNA: TGTGCCAGCAGCCAAGCAGGGACTAGCGGGAGCGCCTACAATGAGCAGTTCTTC
CDR3 protein: CASSQAGTSGSAYNEQFF

V gene: TRBV4-1
D gene: TRBD1
clone size: NA
J gene: TRBJ1-3
CDR3 DNA: TGCGCCAGCAGCCAAGATAGGGGGCGTAGGGGCCCCTCTGGAAACACCATATATTTT
CDR3 protein: CASSQDRGRRGPSGNTIYF

V gene: TRBV27
D gene: TRBD2
clone size: NA
J gene: TRBJ2-7
CDR3 DNA: TGTGCCAGCAGTTTAGAGGGGAGGGGACTAGCGGGAGGCCTCTTTTCCTACGAGCAGTACTTC
CDR3 protein: CASSLEGRGLAGGLFSYEQYF

V gene: TRBV21-1
D gene: NA
clone size: NA
J gene: TRBJ1-2
CDR3 DNA: TGTGCCAGCAGCAGACCCTCCGTCTCGCTCGTGTCTCCGGACAGACGGAGCACTGGCTATGGCTACACCTTC
CDR3 protein: CASSRPSVSLVSPDRRSTGYGYTF

V gene: TRBV6-7
D gene: TRBD1
clone size: NA
J gene: TRBJ2-7
CDR3 DNA: TGTGCCAGCAGCAACCGACAGGGGGTGGAAAGGGATAGGGGGTACGAGCAGTACTTC
CDR3 protein: CASSNRQGVERDRGYEQYF

V gene: TRBV5-1
D gene: NA
clone size: NA
J gene: TRBJ2-1
CDR3 DNA: TGCGCCAGCAGCTTGTTGGGGGGCAGCCATGAGCAGTTCTTC
CDR3 protein: CASSLLGGSHEQFF

V gene: TRBV11-1
D gene: NA
clone size: NA
J gene: TRBJ2-2
CDR3 DNA: TGTGCCAGCAGCTTAATACAGGGTGGCACCGGGGAGCTGTTTTTT
CDR3 protein: CASSLIQGGTGELFF

V gene: TRBV29-1
D gene: NA
clone size: NA
J gene: TRBJ2-7
CDR3 DNA: TGCAGCGTTGTTTGGGATCCCCGCTCCTACGAGCAGTACTTC
CDR3 protein: CSVVWDPRSYEQYF

V gene: TRBV20-1
D gene: NA
clone size: NA
J gene: TRBJ2-7
CDR3 DNA: TGCAGTGTCGAGGGTAGGGAAGAGCAGTACTTC
CDR3 protein: CSVEGREEQYF

V gene: TRBV27
D gene: NA
clone size: NA
J gene: TRBJ2-2
CDR3 DNA: TGTGCCAGCAGTTTAGTAGTCACCGGGGAGCTGTTTTTT
CDR3 protein: CASSLVVTGELFF

V gene: TRBV2
D gene: NA
clone size: NA
J gene: TRBJ2-3
CDR3 DNA: TGTGCCAGCAAGGAGCTCGTTTCCACAGATACGCAGTATTTT
CDR3 protein: CASKELVSTDTQYF

V gene: TRBV28
D gene: NA
clone size: NA
J gene: TRBJ1-5
CDR3 DNA: TGTGCCAGCAGTTTTGGAGGGGGATATCAGCCCCAGCATTTT
CDR3 protein: CASSFGGGYQPQHF

V gene: TRBV6-6
D gene: NA
clone size: NA
J gene: TRBJ1-1
CDR3 DNA: TGTGCCAGCAGTTACGGGTCAGTTGGCACTGAAGCTTTCTTT
CDR3 protein: CASSYGSVGTEAFF

V gene: TRBV10-3
D gene: TRBD2
clone size: NA
J gene: TRBJ2-5
CDR3 DNA: TGTGCCACCGCACCGGGACTAGCGGAAGAGACCCAGTACTTC
CDR3 protein: CATAPGLAEETQYF

V gene: TRBV5-1
D gene: NA
clone size: NA
J gene: TRBJ1-3
CDR3 DNA: TGCGCCAGCAGCTTGATGGGGCTATCGGGAAACACCATATATTTT
CDR3 protein: CASSLMGLSGNTIYF

V gene: TRBV28
D gene: NA
clone size: once
J gene: TRBJ1-2
CDR3 DNA: TGTGCCAGCAGTTTATCGGGGCAAGTCTATGGCTACACCTTC
CDR3 protein: CASSLSGQVYGYTF

V gene: TRBV2
D gene: TRBD1
clone size: NA
J gene: TRBJ1-5
CDR3 DNA: TGTGCCAGCAGTGTGGACAGGGACAATCAGCCCCAGCATTTT
CDR3 protein: CASSVDRDNQPQHF

V gene: TRBV6-5
D gene: NA
clone size: NA
J gene: TRBJ2-7
CDR3 DNA: TGTGCCAGCAGTTACTCGAGAGCCTCAGGGTACGAGCAGTACTTC
CDR3 protein: CASSYSRASGYEQYF

V gene: TRBV9
D gene: NA
clone size: NA
J gene: TRBJ2-7
CDR3 DNA: TGTGCCAGCAGCGTAGCGACAGGCCCTTCGGGGGAGCAGTACTTC
CDR3 protein: CASSVATGPSGEQYF

V gene: TRBV19
D gene: NA
clone size: NA
J gene: TRBJ1-3
CDR3 DNA: TGTGCCAGTAGTATCTCCGGGACCGAAGGAAACACCATATATTTT
CDR3 protein: CASSISGTEGNTIYF

V gene: TRBV19
D gene: NA
clone size: NA
J gene: TRBJ1-5
CDR3 DNA: TGTGCCAGTAGTAGGGGCCCGGGGTTCCAGCCCCAGCATTTT
CDR3 protein: CASSRGPGFQPQHF

V gene: TRBV30
D gene: NA
clone size: NA
J gene: TRBJ2-3
CDR3 DNA: TGTGCCTGGAGTAGTGAGGGGAGAACAGATACGCAGTATTTT
CDR3 protein: CAWSSEGRTDTQYF

V gene: TRBV27
D gene: NA
clone size: NA
J gene: TRBJ2-7
CDR3 DNA: TGTGCCAGCAGTCCATCCCCGCAGCAGTACTTC
CDR3 protein: CASSPSPQQYF

V gene: TRBV2
D gene: TRBD1
clone size: NA
J gene: TRBJ2-7
CDR3 DNA: TGTGCCACAGGGGAGGACAGGGCTCATTTC
CDR3 protein: CATGEDRAHF

V gene: TRBV11-3
D gene: TRBD1
clone size: NA
J gene: TRBJ2-5
CDR3 DNA: TGTGCCAGCAGCGGCCGACAGGGACAAGAGACCCAGTACTTC
CDR3 protein: CASSGRQGQETQYF

V gene: TRBV28
D gene: NA
clone size: NA
J gene: TRBJ2-5
CDR3 DNA: TGTGCCAGCAAGGAGGAGCCTGAGACCCAGTACTTC
CDR3 protein: CASKEEPETQYF

V gene: TRBV11-2
D gene: TRBD2
clone size: NA
J gene: TRBJ2-1
CDR3 DNA: TGTGCCAGCAGCTTAGGACTAGCCCCCCCGTTCTTC
CDR3 protein: CASSLGLAPPFF